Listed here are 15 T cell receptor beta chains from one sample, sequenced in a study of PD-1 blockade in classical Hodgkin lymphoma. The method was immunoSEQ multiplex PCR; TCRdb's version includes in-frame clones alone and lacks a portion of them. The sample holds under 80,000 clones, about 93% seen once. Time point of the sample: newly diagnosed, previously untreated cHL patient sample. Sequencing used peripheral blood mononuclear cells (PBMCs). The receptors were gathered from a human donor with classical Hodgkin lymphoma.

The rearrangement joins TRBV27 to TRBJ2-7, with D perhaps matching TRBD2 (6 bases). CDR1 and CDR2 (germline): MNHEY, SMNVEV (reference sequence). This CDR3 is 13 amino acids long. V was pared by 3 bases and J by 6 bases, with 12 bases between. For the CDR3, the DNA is TGTGCCAGCAGTTTGGGGAACGGGGGCGAGCAGTACTTC. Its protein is CASSLGNGGEQYF.

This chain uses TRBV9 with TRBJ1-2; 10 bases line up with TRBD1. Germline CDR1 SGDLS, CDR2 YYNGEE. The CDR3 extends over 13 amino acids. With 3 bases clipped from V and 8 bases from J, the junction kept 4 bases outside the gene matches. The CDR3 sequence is CASSARDRGGYTF. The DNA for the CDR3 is TGTGCCAGCAGCGCCCGGGACAGGGGAGGCTACACCTTC.

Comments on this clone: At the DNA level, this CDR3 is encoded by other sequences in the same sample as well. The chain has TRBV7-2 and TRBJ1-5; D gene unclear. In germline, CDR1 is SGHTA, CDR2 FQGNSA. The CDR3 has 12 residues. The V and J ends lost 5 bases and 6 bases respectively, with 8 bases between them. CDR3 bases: TGTGCCAGCAGCCCTCCTGGTCAGCCCCAGCATTTT. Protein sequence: CASSPPGQPQHF.

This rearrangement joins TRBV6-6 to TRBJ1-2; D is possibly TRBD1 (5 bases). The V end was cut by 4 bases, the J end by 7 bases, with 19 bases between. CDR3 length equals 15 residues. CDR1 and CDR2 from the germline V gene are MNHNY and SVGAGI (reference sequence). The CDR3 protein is CASSSPAGSPSGYTF. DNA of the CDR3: TGTGCCAGCAGTTCGCCAGCAGGGTCCCCTTCTGGCTACACCTTC.

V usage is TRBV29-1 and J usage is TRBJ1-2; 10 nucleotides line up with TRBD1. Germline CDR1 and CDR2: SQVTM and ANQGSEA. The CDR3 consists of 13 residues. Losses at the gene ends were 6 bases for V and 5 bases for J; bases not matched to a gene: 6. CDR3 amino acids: CSVTGQGGYGYTF. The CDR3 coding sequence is TGCAGCGTGACAGGACAGGGGGGATATGGCTACACCTTC.

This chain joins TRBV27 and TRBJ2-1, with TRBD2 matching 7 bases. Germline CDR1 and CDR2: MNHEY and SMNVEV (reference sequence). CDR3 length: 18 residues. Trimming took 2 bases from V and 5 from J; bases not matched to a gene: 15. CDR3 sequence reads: CASSLGPILNRGDNEQFF. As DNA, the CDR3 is TGTGCCAGCAGTTTAGGGCCTATCCTAAACCGGGGGGACAATGAGCAGTTCTTC.

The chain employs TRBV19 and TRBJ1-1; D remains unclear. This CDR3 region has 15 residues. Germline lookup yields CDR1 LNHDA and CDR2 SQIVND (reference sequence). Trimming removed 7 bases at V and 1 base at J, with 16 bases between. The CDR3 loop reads CASTIGSTANTEAFF. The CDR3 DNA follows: TGTGCCAGTACCATCGGGTCGACGGCGAACACTGAAGCTTTCTTT.

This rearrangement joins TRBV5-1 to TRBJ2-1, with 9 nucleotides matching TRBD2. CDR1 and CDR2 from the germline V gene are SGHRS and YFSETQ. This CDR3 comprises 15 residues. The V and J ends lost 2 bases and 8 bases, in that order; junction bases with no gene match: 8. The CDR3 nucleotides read TGCGCCAGCAGCTTTGGTAGCGGGGGTCGGTATGAGCAGTTCTTC. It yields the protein CASSFGSGGRYEQFF.

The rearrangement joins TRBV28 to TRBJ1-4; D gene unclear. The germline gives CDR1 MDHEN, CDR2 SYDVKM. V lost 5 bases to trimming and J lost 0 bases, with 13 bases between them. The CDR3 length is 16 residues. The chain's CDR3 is CASSTENSATNEKLFF. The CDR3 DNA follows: TGTGCCAGCAGTACTGAAAACTCTGCAACTAATGAAAAACTGTTTTTT.

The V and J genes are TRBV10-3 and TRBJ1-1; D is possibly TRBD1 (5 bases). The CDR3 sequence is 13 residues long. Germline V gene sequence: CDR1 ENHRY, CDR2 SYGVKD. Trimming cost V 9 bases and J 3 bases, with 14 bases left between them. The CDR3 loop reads CAINEGEYTEAFF. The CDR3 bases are TGTGCCATTAACGAAGGGGAGTACACTGAAGCTTTCTTT.

The CDR3 loop reads CAWSSHRAAEKLFF. CDR3 bases: TGTGCCTGGAGTAGCCACAGGGCAGCGGAAAAACTGTTTTTT. The V and J genes are TRBV30 and TRBJ1-4; weak D call: TRBD1 (6 bases). The CDR3 runs 14 residues. From germline, CDR1 is GTSNPN and CDR2 SVGIG (reference sequence). V was cut by 2 bases and J by 8 bases, with 15 bases left in between.

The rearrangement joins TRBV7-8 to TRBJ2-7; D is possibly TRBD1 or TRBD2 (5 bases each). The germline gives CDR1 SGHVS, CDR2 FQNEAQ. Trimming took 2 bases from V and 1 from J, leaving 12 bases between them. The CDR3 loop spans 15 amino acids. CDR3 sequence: CASSLMGTLSYEQYF. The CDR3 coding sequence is TGTGCCAGCAGCTTAATGGGGACCCTTTCCTACGAGCAGTACTTC.

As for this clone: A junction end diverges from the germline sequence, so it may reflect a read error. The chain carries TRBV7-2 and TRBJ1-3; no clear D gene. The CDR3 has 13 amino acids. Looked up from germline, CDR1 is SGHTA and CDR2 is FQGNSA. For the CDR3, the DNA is TGTGCCAGCAGCTTAGACCCTGGACACACCATATATTTT. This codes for CASSLDPGHTIYF.

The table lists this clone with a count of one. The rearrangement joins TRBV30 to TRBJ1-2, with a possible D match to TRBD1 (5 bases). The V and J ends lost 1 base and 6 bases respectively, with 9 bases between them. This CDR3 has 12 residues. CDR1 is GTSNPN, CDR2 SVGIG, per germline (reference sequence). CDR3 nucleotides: TGTGCCTGGAGTGGTCGGGGGGATGGCTACACCTTC. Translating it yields CAWSGRGDGYTF.

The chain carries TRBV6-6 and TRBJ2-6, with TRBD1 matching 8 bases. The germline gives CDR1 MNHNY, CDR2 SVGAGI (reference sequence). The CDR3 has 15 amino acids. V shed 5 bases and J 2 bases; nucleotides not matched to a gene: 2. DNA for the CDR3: TGTGCCAGCAGTCCGGACAGGGCTGGGGCCAACGTCCTGACTTTC. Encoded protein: CASSPDRAGANVLTF.